The 24 T cell receptor beta chains reported below all come from one sample, sequenced in a study of blood T cell repertoires in COVID-19. The table came from immunoSEQ multiplex PCR; TCRdb's copy has only in-frame clones and leaves some out. The table lists more than 150,000 clones, 87% of them singletons. Sequencing was performed on PBMCs or T cells enriched from blood (not recorded which). These receptors were taken from a woman in her forties or fifties who had recovered from COVID-19.

The chain employs TRBV7-2 and TRBJ2-5, with 9 nucleotides matching TRBD2. Per germline, CDR1 SGHTA and CDR2 FQGNSA. This CDR3 comprises 16 residues. J lost 4 bases, V lost 0 bases, and 6 bases had no gene match. CDR3 residues: CASSLAGTSGLETQYF. CDR3 DNA: TGTGCCAGCAGCTTAGCGGGCACTAGCGGGTTAGAGACCCAGTACTTC.

The table lists this clone with a few counts. The V gene is TRBV24-1, the J gene TRBJ1-5; possible D gene TRBD1, 6 bases. Germline V CDR1 and CDR2: KGHDR, SFDVKD. The ends were cut back, 2 bases at V and 4 bases at J, with 20 bases in the middle. There are 18 residues in the CDR3. This CDR3 reads CATSDSTYGGAQNQPQHF. In DNA, the CDR3 is TGTGCCACCAGTGATTCCACCTATGGGGGGGCGCAAAATCAGCCCCAGCATTTT.

In its sample, this clone was seen once. The J gene is TRBJ1-6, the V gene TRBV5-1, with no clear D. CDR3 length: 13 amino acids. Germline-derived CDR1 and CDR2 are SGHRS and YFSETQ. V lost 4 bases to trimming and J lost 7 bases, with 9 bases between them. The CDR3 DNA reads TGCGCCAGCAGCATGGACTGGAATTCACCCCTCCACTTT. The encoded protein is CASSMDWNSPLHF.

The chain combines TRBV12-5 with TRBJ1-1; 8 bases fit TRBD1. The CDR3 length is 14 residues. Germline V gene sequence: CDR1 LGHNT, CDR2 FRNRAP. The trim removed 4 bases at V and 2 bases at J, leaving 3 bases unmatched. Here the CDR3 DNA reads TGTGCTAGTGGTTCAGGACAGGGAAACACTGAAGCTTTCTTT. It specifies CASGSGQGNTEAFF.

The V call is TRBV28, the J call TRBJ2-5; 9 bases align to TRBD2. From germline, CDR1 is MDHEN and CDR2 SYDVKM. There are 17 residues in the CDR3. Trimming at V came to 1 base and at J to 4 bases, leaving 10 bases not matched to a gene. CDR3 nucleotides: TGTGCCAGCAGTTTATTGGCGGGAGGGCCTGTATCAGAGACCCAGTACTTC. Translated: CASSLLAGGPVSETQYF.

The rearrangement uses TRBV5-1 and TRBJ2-7; D might be TRBD1 (6 bases). Germline CDR1 is SGHRS and CDR2 is YFSETQ. The CDR3 extends over 16 amino acids. V lost 4 bases and J 0 bases, leaving 17 bases between the germline ends. The CDR3 bases are TGCGCCAGCAGCATTTCCTCCAGGGGAGTCTCCTACGAGCAGTACTTC. Amino acid sequence: CASSISSRGVSYEQYF.

In nucleotides, the CDR3 is TGTGCCAGCAGCCAGTCAGGGCTATCCTACACCGGGGAGCTGTTTTTT. It codes for CASSQSGLSYTGELFF. The gene calls are TRBV3-1 (or the pseudogene TRBV3-2) and TRBJ2-2; D may be TRBD1 (5 bases). The V end lost 3 bases, the J end lost 3 bases, and 14 bases lay between the germline ends. Germline CDR1 and CDR2: LGHDT and YNNKEL (reference sequence). This CDR3 spans 16 amino acids.

The chain recombines TRBV7-9 with TRBJ2-1; 8 positions agree with TRBD1. CDR1 is SEHNR, CDR2 FQNEAQ, per germline (reference sequence). This CDR3 contains 15 residues. V trimming: 6 bases; J trimming: 3 bases; junction bases outside the gene matches: 7. The CDR3 spells CASRSTGTGYNEQFF. The CDR3 bases are TGTGCCAGCAGGTCTACCGGGACAGGCTACAATGAGCAGTTCTTC.

This clone appeared a single time. J is TRBJ1-1 and V is TRBV5-1; D ambiguous. The germline V and J ends were trimmed by 0 bases and 2 bases, with 11 bases remaining between them. The CDR3 length is 15 residues. Germline CDR1 is SGHRS and CDR2 is YFSETQ. This CDR3 reads CASSLVQATNTEAFF. The CDR3 region has the DNA TGCGCCAGCAGCTTGGTTCAGGCCACTAACACTGAAGCTTTCTTT.

This clone was seen a single time. This chain joins TRBV27 and TRBJ1-2; TRBD1 agrees at 7 bases. This CDR3 is built from 16 residues. V lost 4 bases and J lost 1; bases outside the gene matches: 9. Germline values: CDR1 MNHEY, CDR2 SMNVEV (reference sequence). CDR3 amino acids: CASSSPRDSLNYGYTF. CDR3 sequence (DNA): TGTGCCAGCAGTTCCCCCCGGGACAGCCTTAACTATGGCTACACCTTC.

The chain carries TRBV3-1 (or the pseudogene TRBV3-2) and TRBJ2-7, with 10 bases matching TRBD2. Looked up from germline, CDR1 is LGHDT and CDR2 is YNNKEL (reference sequence). V lost 4 bases and J lost 2; bases outside the gene matches: 2. This CDR3 is built from 14 residues. The CDR3, as DNA: TGTGCCAGCAGCCCTAGCGGGAGCCCCTACGAGCAGTACTTC. Its protein product is CASSPSGSPYEQYF.

The rearrangement links TRBV19 to TRBJ2-1, with TRBD2 matching 9 bases. Per germline, CDR1 LNHDA and CDR2 SQIVND (reference sequence). CDR3 length: 17 amino acids. The junction had 16 bases not matched to a gene; V was cut back by 2 bases and J by 11 bases. The CDR3 loop reads CASSILASSGRTLKQFF. The CDR3, as DNA: TGTGCCAGTAGTATACTTGCATCGAGCGGGAGGACCCTTAAGCAGTTCTTC.

The chain carries TRBV10-3 and TRBJ1-4, with D possibly TRBD1 on 5 matching bases. The ends were cut back, 7 bases at V and 8 bases at J, with 14 bases in the middle. The CDR3 has 13 amino acids. CDR1 and CDR2 from the germline V gene are ENHRY and SYGVKD. The CDR3 protein is CAIKPQGREKLFF. The CDR3 nucleotides read TGTGCCATCAAGCCGCAGGGCCGAGAAAAACTGTTTTTT.

This clone appeared a few times. This chain uses TRBV5-3 with TRBJ2-4; 13 positions agree with TRBD2. TRBV5-3 is filed as an ORF, its function uncertain. The CDR3 sequence is 16 residues long. The V and J ends lost 4 bases and 7 bases, in that order; junction bases with no gene match: 8. CDR3 sequence reads: CARSPRLAGGLNIQYF. The CDR3 DNA sequence: TGTGCCAGAAGCCCCCGACTAGCGGGAGGTTTGAACATTCAGTACTTC.

V and J are TRBV5-1 and TRBJ1-2; 7 bases map to TRBD1. CDR3 size: 13 residues. Germline loops: CDR1 SGHRS, CDR2 YFSETQ. Trimming took 4 bases from V and 4 from J; bases not matched to a gene: 4. CDR3 DNA: TGCGCCAGCAGCCAACAGGGGTCCTATGGCTACACCTTC. Protein sequence: CASSQQGSYGYTF. The full variable domain, in which reference TRBV5-1 and TRBJ1-2 provide the parts outside the CDR3, is KAGVTQTPRYLIKTRGQQVTLSCSPISGHRSVSWYQQTPGQGLQFLFEYFSETQRNKGNFPGRFSGRQFSNSRSEMNVSTLELGDSALYLCASSQQGSYGYTFGSGTRLTVV.

The chain is built from TRBV5-1 and TRBJ2-7; TRBD1 aligns across 7 bases. Germline assignment: CDR1 SGHRS and CDR2 YFSETQ. J was trimmed by 3 bases and V by 5 bases; bases with no gene match: 17. This CDR3 has 17 residues. The CDR3 DNA reads TGCGCCAGCAGGGGGAACAGGGGTTCAGGCTTAGGCTACGAGCAGTACTTC. It is translated as CASRGNRGSGLGYEQYF.

The rearrangement uses TRBV2 and TRBJ2-3; weak D call: TRBD1 (6 bases). This CDR3 region has 15 residues. V lost 6 bases and J 2 bases, leaving 15 bases between the germline ends. Germline CDR1 SNHLY, CDR2 FYNNEI. The CDR3 is CASRIRDTDTDTQYF. The DNA for the CDR3 is TGTGCCAGCAGGATCCGGGACACAGACACAGATACGCAGTATTTT.

In its sample, this clone was seen once. This chain joins TRBV9 and TRBJ1-4; the match to TRBD1 covers 9 bases. The V gene's germline CDR1 is SGDLS and CDR2 YYNGEE. CDR3 length: 15 residues. V lost 3 bases and J lost 7; bases outside the gene matches: 7. CDR3 residues: CASSAGGQGLEKLFF. The DNA of the CDR3 is TGTGCCAGCAGCGCAGGAGGACAGGGGCTTGAAAAACTGTTTTTT.

The rearrangement uses TRBV19 and TRBJ2-7; the D gene is possibly TRBD1 (7 bases). Germline V CDR1 and CDR2: LNHDA, SQIVND (reference sequence). Trimming left V 5 bases short and J 4 bases short, with 15 bases between. The CDR3 length is 14 residues. CDR3 bases: TGTGCCAGTAGTTCGGAGGGGGCCGGTTACGAGCAGTACTTC. This codes for CASSSEGAGYEQYF.

The chain is built from TRBV28 and TRBJ1-1, with 10 bases lining up with TRBD1. Germline assignment: CDR1 MDHEN and CDR2 SYDVKM. This CDR3 comprises 15 residues. The trim removed 6 bases at V and 3 bases at J, leaving 7 bases unmatched. CDR3 sequence: CASSRDRGIDTEAFF. The CDR3 DNA reads TGTGCCAGCAGCCGGGACAGGGGTATTGACACTGAAGCTTTCTTT.

This chain joins TRBV19 and TRBJ1-1; no clear D gene. The germline gives CDR1 LNHDA, CDR2 SQIVND (reference sequence). V shed 5 bases and J shed 7 bases, with 14 bases lying between them. This CDR3 has 13 amino acids. The CDR3 bases are TGTGCCAGTAGTCCTAGAAGCGGAGTTGAAGCTTTCTTT. It codes for CASSPRSGVEAFF.

J is TRBJ1-2 and V is TRBV30; no firm D call. This CDR3 is built from 14 residues. Germline CDR1 and CDR2: GTSNPN and SVGIG (reference sequence). The V gene lost 3 bases and the J gene lost 4 bases, with 15 bases spanning the gap. The CDR3 region is CAWSTGGRGYGYTF. Here the CDR3 DNA reads TGTGCCTGGAGCACGGGAGGTAGAGGCTATGGCTACACCTTC.

The chain is built from TRBV30 and TRBJ1-3; possibly TRBD1 for D (6 bases). This CDR3 spans 13 amino acids. Germline-derived CDR1 and CDR2 are GTSNPN and SVGIG (reference sequence). V was trimmed by 5 bases and J by 2 bases, leaving 10 bases between them. The CDR3 nucleotides are TGTGCCTGGGCAGGACAGACTGGAAACACCATATATTTT. This codes for CAWAGQTGNTIYF.

The chain joins TRBV3-1 (or the pseudogene TRBV3-2) to TRBJ1-6; D gene ambiguous. Germline CDR1 and CDR2: LGHDT and YNNKEL (reference sequence). The V end lost 3 bases, the J end lost 9 bases, and 6 bases lay between the germline ends. The CDR3 extends over 12 amino acids. The CDR3 nucleotides read TGTGCCAGCAGCCATCGTGTTTCACCCCTCCACTTT. The encoded protein is CASSHRVSPLHF.